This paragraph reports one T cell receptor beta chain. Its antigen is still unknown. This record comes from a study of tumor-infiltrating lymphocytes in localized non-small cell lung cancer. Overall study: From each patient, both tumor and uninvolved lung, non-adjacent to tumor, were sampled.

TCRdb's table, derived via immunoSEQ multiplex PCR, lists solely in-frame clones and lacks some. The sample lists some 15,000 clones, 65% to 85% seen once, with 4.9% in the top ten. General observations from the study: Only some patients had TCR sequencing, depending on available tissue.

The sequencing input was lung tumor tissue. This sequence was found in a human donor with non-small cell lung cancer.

The CDR3 nucleotides read TGTGCCAGCGGTATAACGAGGAACACTGAAGCTTTCTTT. Amino acids: CASGITRNTEAFF. V gene TRBV6-1 combines with J gene TRBJ1-1; D is unclear. Germline CDR1 MNHNS, CDR2 SASEGT. Deletions cut 8 bases from V and 1 base from J, with 11 bases between. This CDR3 has 13 amino acids.